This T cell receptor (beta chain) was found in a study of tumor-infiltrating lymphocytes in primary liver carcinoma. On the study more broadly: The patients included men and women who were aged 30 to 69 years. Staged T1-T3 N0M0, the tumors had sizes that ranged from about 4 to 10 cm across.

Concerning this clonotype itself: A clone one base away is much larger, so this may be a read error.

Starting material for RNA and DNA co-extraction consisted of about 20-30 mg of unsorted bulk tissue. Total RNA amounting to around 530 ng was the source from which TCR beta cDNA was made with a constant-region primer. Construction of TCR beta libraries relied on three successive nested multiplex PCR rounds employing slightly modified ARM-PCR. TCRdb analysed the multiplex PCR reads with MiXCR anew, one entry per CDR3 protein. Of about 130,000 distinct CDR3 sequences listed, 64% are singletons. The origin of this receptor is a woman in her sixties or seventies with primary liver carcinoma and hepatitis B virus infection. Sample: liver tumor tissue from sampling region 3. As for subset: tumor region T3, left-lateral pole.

The CDR3 sequence: CASSAGVSSTDTRYF. Here the CDR3 DNA reads TGTGCCAGCAGTGCTGGTGTTTCCAGCACAGATACGCGGTATTTT. V and J are TRBV6-4 and TRBJ2-3; D ambiguous. This CDR3 region has 15 residues. Germline V gene sequence: CDR1 MRHNA, CDR2 SNTAGT.